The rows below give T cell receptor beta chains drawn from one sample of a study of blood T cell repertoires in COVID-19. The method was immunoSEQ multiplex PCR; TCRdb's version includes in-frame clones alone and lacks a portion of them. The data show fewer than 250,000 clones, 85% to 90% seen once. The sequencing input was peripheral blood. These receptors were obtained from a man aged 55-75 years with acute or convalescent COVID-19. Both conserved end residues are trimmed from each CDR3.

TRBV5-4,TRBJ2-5,ASSGRDRGRGGLKTQY
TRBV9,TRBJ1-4,ASSEQGGEEKLF
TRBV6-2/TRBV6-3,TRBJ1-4,ASSSETGGDEKLF
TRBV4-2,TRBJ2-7,ASSQDPRRESLYEQY
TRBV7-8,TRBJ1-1,ASSLVRTLNTEAF
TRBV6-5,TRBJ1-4,ASTTSGENEKLF
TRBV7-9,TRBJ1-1,ASSLAGRQGAENTEAF
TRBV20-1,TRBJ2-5,SGGGQETQY
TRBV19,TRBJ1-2,ASSHRGGGYT
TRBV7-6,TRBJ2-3,ASSPTTSGDRTDTQY
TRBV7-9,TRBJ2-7,ASSAPRQGAYEQY
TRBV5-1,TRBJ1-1,ASSLSRSAGRWYMNTEAF
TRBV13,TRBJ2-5,ASSDRRSPTSAETQY
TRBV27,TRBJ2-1,ASSPTSGVYNEQF
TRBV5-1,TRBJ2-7,ASSPIPGSSYEQY
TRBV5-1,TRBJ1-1,ASSLGTGSSMNTEAF
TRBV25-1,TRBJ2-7,ASSERQGVSYEQY
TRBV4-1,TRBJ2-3,ASSQDIGRGTDTQY
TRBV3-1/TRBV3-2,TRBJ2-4,ASSPSQGVSHAGGENIQY
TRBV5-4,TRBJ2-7,ASSLDSTGTYEQY
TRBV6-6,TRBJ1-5,ASSLRVLNNQPQH
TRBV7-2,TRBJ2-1,ASRHVALAGGNYNEQF
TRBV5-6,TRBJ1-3,ASSFSAKGRGRHTIY
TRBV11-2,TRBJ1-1,ASSPTGGITEAF
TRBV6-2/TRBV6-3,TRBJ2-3,ASSPVGAAGRRPDTQY
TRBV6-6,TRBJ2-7,ASRGGTATYEQY
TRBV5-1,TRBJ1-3,ASSPGRTVGNTIY
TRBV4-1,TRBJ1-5,ASSQYQGVRQPQH
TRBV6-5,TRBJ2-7,ASSYSFSSYEQY
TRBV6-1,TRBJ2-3,ASSEMFRGRKNTDTQY
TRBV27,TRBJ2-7,ASSFRRGPSYEQY
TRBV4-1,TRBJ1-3,ASSQESYRNTIY
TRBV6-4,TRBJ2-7,ASSDVLFSYEQY
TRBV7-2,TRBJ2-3,ASSSGTSTDTQY
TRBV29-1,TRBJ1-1,SVVYGLEAF